The source of this TCR beta chain is a study of B cell selection in AIRE deficiency. Study observations and caveats: Shorter CDR3s marked shared Treg sequences, biased toward few non-templated insertions. AIRE-deficient Tconv and Treg repertoires matched healthy donors in TCRBV, CDR3 length, diversity.

CDR1 MNHEY and CDR2 SVGAGI come from the germline V gene. V trimming: 7 bases; J trimming: 3 bases; junction bases outside the gene matches: 3. This CDR3 is 13 amino acids long. Repertoires were generated with immunoSEQ multiplex PCR, while TCRdb's copy carries only in-frame clones and drops some. The sample gives 20,000 to 25,000 clones, about 94% of which show up once; less than 2% is in the top ten. As concerns this clone: The antigen is unknown.

Sorted regulatory T cells were CD4-positive, CD25-high and CD127-low or negative. The sequence derives from a human donor with AIRE deficiency. The specimen sequenced was Tregs sorted from PBMCs. The rearrangement uses TRBV6-5 and TRBJ1-5, with TRBD1 matching over 7 bases. CDR3 in DNA: TGTGCCAGCAAGGGACAGTACAATCAGCCCCAGCATTTT. This encodes CASKGQYNQPQHF.